This T cell receptor beta chain is drawn from a study of OX40 agonist ivuxolimab in advanced cancers. Study-level points and caveats: Determination of antigen specificity was not performed for the expanded peripheral T cells. In general, CD8+ T cells held more expanded clones than CD4+ did, on average.

This CDR3 is built from 15 residues. Trimming shortened V by 2 bases and J by 2 bases, and 12 bases separated the two germline ends. Germline CDR1 SGHTA, CDR2 FQGNSA. Comment on this clone: Its antigen is not known.

Autoimmune disease history or systemic immunosuppression led to patients being barred. Profiled with immunoSEQ multiplex PCR; TCRdb holds only in-frame clones, not every one. This table holds about 50,000 clones, 75% to 80% found once. Sequenced here: CD4+ or CD8+ T cells sorted from blood, sampled in a trial of the OX40 agonist ivuxolimab. The TCR originated in an adult with an advanced solid tumor such as melanoma, head and neck, liver or kidney cancer. The rearrangement links TRBV7-2 to TRBJ2-5; D not resolved. The CDR3 nucleotides read TGTGCCAGCAGCTTAAGGGTTCTGACACAAGAGACCCAGTACTTC. The encoded protein is CASSLRVLTQETQYF.